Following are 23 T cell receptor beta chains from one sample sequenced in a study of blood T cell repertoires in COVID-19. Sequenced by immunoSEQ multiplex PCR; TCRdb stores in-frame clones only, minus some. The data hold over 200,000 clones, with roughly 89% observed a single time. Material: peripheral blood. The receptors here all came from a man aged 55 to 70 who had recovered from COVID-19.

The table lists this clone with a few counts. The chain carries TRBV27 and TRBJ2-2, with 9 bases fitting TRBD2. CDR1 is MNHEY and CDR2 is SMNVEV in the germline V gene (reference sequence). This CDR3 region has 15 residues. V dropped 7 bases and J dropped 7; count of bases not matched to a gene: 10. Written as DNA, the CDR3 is TGTGCCAGCAAGAATAGCGGGAGTTGGGTCGGGGAGCTGTTTTTT. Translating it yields CASKNSGSWVGELFF.

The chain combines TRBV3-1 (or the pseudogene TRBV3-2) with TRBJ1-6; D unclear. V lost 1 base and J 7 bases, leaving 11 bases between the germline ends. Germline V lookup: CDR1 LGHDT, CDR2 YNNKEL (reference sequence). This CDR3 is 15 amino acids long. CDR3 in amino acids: CASSQVVTDNSPLHF. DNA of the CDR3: TGTGCCAGCAGCCAAGTAGTCACAGACAATTCACCCCTCCACTTT.

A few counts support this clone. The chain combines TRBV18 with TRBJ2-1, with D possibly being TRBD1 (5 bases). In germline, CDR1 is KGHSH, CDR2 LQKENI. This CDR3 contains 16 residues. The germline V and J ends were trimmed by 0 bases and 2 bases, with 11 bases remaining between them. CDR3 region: CASSPPNSGTYNEQFF. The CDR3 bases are TGTGCCAGCTCACCACCGAATTCAGGGACCTACAATGAGCAGTTCTTC.

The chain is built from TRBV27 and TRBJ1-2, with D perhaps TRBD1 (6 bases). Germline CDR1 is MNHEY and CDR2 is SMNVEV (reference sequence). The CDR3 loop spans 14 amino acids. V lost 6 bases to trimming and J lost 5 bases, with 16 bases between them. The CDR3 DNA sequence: TGTGCCAGCAGATCGGGGGGCTCGGCTTATGGCTACACCTTC. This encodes CASRSGGSAYGYTF.

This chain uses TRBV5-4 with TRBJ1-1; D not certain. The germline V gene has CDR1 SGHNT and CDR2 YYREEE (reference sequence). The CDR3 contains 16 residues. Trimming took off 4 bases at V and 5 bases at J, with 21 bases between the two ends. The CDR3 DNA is TGTGCCAGCAGCCCGGCAGGCACATTGTCATGGACTGAAGCTTTCTTT. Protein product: CASSPAGTLSWTEAFF.

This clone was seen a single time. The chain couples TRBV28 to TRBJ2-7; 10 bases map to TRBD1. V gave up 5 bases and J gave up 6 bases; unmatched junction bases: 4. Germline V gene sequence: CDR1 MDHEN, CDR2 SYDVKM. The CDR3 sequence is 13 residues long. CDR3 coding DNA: TGTGCCAGCAGTACTGGGACAGGGGTCGAGCAGTACTTC. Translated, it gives CASSTGTGVEQYF.

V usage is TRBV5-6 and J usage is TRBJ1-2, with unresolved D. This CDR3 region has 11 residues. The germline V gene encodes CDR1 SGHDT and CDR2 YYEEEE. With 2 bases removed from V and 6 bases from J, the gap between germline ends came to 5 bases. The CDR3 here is CASSFIHGYTF. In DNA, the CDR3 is TGTGCCAGCAGCTTTATTCATGGCTACACCTTC. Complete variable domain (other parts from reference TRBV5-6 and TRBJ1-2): DAGVTQSPTHLIKTRGQQVTLRCSPKSGHDTVSWYQQALGQGPQFIFQYYEEEERQRGNFPDRFSGHQFPNYSSELNVNALLLGDSALYLCASSFIHGYTFGSGTRLTVV.

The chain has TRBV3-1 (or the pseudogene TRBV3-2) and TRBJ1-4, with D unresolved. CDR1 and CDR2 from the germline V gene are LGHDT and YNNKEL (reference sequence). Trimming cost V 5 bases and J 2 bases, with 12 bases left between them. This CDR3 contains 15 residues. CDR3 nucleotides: TGTGCCAGCAGCACCCTGCGGGAGACTAATGAAAAACTGTTTTTT. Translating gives CASSTLRETNEKLFF.

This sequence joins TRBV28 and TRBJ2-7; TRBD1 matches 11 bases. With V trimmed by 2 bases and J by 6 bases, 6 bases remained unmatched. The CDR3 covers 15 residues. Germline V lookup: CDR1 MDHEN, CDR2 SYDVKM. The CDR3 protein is CASSLSVGTGGEQYF. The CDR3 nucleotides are TGTGCCAGCAGTTTAAGCGTCGGGACAGGGGGCGAGCAGTACTTC.

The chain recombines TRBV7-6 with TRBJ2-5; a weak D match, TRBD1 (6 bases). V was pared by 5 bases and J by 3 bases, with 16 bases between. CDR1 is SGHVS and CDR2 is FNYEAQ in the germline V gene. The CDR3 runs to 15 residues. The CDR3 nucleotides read TGTGCCAGCAGCACATGGTCCGGGACAAAAGAGACCCAGTACTTC. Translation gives CASSTWSGTKETQYF.

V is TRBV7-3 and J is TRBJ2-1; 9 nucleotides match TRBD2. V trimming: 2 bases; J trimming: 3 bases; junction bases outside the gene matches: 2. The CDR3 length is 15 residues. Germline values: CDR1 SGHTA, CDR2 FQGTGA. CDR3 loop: CASSLSTSGYNEQFF. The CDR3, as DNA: TGTGCCAGCAGCTTATCGACTAGCGGCTACAATGAGCAGTTCTTC.

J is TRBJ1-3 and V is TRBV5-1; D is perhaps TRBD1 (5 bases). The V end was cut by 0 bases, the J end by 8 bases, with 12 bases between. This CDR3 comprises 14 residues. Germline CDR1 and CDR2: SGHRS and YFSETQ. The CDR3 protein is CASSLEPGGDTIYF. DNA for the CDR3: TGCGCCAGCAGCTTGGAGCCCGGGGGAGACACCATATATTTT.

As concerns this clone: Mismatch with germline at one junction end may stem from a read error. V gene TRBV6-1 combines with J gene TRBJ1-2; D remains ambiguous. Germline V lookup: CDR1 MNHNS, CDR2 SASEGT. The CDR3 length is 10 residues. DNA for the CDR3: TGTGCCAGCAGTGACGGAACTACCGCCTTC. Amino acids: CASSDGTTAF.

The CDR3 is CASSDSSSGVSHSPSTDTQYF. DNA of the CDR3: TGTGCCAGCAGCGATTCATCTAGCGGGGTGTCCCATAGCCCCAGCACAGATACGCAGTATTTT. The chain employs TRBV9 and TRBJ2-3; 9 nucleotides align to TRBD2. Germline V gene data show CDR1 as SGDLS and CDR2 as YYNGEE. J lost 0 bases, V lost 3 bases, and 20 bases had no gene match. The CDR3 runs to 21 residues. The variable domain in full, completed from reference TRBV9 and TRBJ2-3, reads DSGVTQTPKHLITATGQRVTLRCSPRSGDLSVYWYQQSLDQGLQFLIQYYNGEERAKGNILERFSAQQFPDLHSELNLSSLELGDSALYFCASSDSSSGVSHSPSTDTQYFGPGTRLTVL.

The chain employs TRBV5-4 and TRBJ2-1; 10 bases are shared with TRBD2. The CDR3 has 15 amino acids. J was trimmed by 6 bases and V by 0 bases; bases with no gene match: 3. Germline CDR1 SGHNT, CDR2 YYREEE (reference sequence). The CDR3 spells CASSLDTSGINEQFF. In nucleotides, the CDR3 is TGTGCCAGCAGCTTGGACACTAGCGGGATCAATGAGCAGTTCTTC. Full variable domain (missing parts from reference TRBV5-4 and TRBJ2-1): ETGVTQSPTHLIKTRGQQVTLRCSSQSGHNTVSWYQQALGQGPQFIFQYYREEENGRGNFPPRFSGLQFPNYSSELNVNALELDDSALYLCASSLDTSGINEQFFGPGTRLTVL.

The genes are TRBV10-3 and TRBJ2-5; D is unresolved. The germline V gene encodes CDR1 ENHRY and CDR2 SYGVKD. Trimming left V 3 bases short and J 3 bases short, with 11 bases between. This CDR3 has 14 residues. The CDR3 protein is CAISDNVSKETQYF. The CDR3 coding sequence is TGTGCCATCAGTGATAACGTCTCTAAAGAGACCCAGTACTTC.

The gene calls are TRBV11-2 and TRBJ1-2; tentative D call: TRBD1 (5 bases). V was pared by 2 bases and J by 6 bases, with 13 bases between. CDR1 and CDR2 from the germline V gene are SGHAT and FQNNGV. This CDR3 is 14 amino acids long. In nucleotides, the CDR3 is TGTGCCAGCAGCTTAACGCAGGGTAGGGATGGCTACACCTTC. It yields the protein CASSLTQGRDGYTF.

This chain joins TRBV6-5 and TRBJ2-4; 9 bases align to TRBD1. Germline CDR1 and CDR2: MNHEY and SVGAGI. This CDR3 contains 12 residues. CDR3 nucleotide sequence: TGTTCCTCGGTGGACAGGGGTAACATTCAGTACTTC. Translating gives CSSVDRGNIQYF.

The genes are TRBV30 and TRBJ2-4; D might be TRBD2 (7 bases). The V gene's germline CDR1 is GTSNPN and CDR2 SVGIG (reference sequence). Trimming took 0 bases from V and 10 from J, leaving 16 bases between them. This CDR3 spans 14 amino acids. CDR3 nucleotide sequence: TGTGCCTGGAGTGTAGGGGGGGGAGGGTGGATTCAGTACTTC. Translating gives CAWSVGGGGWIQYF.

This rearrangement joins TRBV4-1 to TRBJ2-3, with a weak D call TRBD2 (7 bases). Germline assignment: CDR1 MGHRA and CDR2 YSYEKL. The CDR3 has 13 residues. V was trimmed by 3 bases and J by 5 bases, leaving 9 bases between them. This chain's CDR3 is CASSQRGGDTQYF. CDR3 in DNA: TGCGCCAGCAGCCAGAGGGGGGGAGATACGCAGTATTTT.

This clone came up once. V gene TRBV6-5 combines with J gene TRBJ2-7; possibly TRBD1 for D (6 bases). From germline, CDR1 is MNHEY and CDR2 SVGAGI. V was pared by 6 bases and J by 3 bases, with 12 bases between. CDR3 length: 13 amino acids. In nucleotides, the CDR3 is TGTGCCAGCAGCCGAGACAGGAACTACGAGCAGTACTTC. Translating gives CASSRDRNYEQYF.

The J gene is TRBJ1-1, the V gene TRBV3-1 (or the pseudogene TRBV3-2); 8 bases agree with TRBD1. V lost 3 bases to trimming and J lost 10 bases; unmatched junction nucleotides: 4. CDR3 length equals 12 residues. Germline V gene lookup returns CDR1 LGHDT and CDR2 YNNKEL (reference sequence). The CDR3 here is CASSQLDRGAFF. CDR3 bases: TGTGCCAGCAGCCAGCTAGACAGGGGAGCTTTCTTT.

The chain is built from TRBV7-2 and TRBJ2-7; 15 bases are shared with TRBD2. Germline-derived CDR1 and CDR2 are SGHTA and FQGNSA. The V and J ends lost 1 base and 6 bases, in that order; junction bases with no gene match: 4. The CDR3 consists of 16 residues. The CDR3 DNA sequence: TGTGCCAGCAGCTTAGTAACGGGACTAGCGGGAGGCGAGCAGTACTTC. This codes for CASSLVTGLAGGEQYF.